Listed here is a single T cell receptor beta chain. The V gene end was trimmed by 5 bases and the J gene end by 0 bases; junction bases not matched to a gene: 6. CDR3 length equals 17 residues. Germline CDR1 is SEHNR and CDR2 is FQNEAQ (reference sequence). The data belong to a study of control samples from healthy donors and cancer patients. This table comes from immunoSEQ multiplex PCR, and its TCRdb copy is limited to in-frame clones, with some not included. This table holds 84,000 or so clones, roughly 89% found once. The clonotype was recovered from a man younger than 40 in good health. Sequenced: blood. This chain uses TRBV7-9 with TRBJ2-6; 8 nucleotides agree with TRBD1. CDR3 bases: TGTGCCAGCAGCCGGACAGGGCTTAGCTCTGGGGCCAACGTCCTGACTTTC. Its translation: CASSRTGLSSGANVLTF.